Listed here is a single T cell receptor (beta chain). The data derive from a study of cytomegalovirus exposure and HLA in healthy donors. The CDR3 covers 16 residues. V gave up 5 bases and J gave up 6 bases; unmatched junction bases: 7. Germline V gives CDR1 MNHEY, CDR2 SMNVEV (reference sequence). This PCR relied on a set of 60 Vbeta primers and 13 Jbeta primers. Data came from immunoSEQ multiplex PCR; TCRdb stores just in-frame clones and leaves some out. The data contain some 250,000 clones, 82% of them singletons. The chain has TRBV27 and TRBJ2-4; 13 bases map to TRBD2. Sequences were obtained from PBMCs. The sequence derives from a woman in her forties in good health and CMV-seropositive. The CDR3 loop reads CASSPGTSGKGNIQYF. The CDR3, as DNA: TGTGCCAGCAGTCCCGGGACTAGCGGGAAAGGAAACATTCAGTACTTC.